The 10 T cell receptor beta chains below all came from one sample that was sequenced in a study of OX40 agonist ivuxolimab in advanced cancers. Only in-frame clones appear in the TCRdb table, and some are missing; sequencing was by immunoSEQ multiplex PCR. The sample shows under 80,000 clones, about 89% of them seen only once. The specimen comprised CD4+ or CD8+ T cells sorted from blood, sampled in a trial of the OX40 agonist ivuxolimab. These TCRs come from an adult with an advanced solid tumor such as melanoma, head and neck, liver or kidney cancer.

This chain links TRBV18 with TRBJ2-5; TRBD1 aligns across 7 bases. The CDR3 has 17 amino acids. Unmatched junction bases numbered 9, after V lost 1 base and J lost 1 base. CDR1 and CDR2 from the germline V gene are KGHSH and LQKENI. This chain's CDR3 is CASSPQQGSATQETQYF. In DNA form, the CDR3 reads TGTGCCAGCTCACCACAACAGGGGTCGGCGACCCAAGAGACCCAGTACTTC. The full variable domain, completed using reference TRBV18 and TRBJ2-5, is NAGVMQNPRHLVRRRGQEARLRCSPMKGHSHVYWYRQLPEEGLKFMVYLQKENIIDESGMPKERFSAEFPKEGPSILRIQQVVRGDSAAYFCASSPQQGSATQETQYFGPGTRLLVL.

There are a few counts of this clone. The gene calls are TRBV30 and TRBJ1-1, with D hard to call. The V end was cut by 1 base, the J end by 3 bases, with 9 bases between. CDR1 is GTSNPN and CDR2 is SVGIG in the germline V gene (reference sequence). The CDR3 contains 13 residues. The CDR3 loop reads CAWSGRAHTEAFF. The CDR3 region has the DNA TGTGCCTGGAGTGGCCGGGCCCACACTGAAGCTTTCTTT.

CDR3 DNA sequence: TGTGCCAGCAGTACAGGGTCTGGAAACACCATATATTTT. Encoded protein: CASSTGSGNTIYF. The V gene is TRBV6-6, the J gene TRBJ1-3, with D maybe TRBD1 (6 bases). CDR1 MNHNY and CDR2 SVGAGI come from the germline V gene (reference sequence). The CDR3 covers 13 residues. V lost 5 bases to trimming and J lost 1 base, with 6 bases between them.

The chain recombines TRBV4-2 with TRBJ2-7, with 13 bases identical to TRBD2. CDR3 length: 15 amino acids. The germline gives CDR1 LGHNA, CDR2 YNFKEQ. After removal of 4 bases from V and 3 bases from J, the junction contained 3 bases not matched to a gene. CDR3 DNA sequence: TGTGCCAGCAGCCCGCGACTAGCGGGGGGCTACGAGCAGTACTTC. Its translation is CASSPRLAGGYEQYF.

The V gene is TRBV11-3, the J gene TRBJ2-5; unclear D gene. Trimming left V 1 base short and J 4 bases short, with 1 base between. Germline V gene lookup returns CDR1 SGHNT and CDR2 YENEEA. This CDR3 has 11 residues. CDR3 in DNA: TGTGCCAGCAGCTTAGTAGAGACCCAGTACTTC. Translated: CASSLVETQYF. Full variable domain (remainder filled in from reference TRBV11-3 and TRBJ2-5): EAGVVQSPRYKIIEKKQPVAFWCNPISGHNTLYWYLQNLGQGPELLIRYENEEAVDDSQLPKDRFSAERLKGVDSTLKIQPAELGDSAVYLCASSLVETQYFGPGTRLLVL.

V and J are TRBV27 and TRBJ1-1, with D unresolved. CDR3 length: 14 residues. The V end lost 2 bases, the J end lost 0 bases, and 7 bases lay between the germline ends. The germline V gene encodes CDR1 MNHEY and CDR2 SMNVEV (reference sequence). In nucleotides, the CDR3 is TGTGCCAGCAGTTTAGGCCGATTGAACACTGAAGCTTTCTTT. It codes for CASSLGRLNTEAFF.

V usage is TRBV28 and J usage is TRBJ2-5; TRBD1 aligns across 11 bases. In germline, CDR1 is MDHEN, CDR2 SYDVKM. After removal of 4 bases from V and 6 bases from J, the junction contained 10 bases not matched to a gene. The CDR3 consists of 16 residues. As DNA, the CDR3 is TGTGCCAGCAGTTGGACAGGGGGCGTGATCGGAAAGACCCAGTACTTC. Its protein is CASSWTGGVIGKTQYF.

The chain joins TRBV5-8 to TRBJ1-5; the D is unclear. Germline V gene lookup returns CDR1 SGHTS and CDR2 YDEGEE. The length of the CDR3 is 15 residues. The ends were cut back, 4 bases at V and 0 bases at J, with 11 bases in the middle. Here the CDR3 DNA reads TGTGCCAGCAGCCTGAATTTCGGTAGCAATCAGCCCCAGCATTTT. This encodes CASSLNFGSNQPQHF.

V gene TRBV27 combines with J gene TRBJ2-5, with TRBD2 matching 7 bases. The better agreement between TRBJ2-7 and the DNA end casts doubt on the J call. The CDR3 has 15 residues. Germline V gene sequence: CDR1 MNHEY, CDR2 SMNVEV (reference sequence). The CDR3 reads CASSLVEAGAHEQYF. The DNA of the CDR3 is TGTGCCAGCAGTTTGGTGGAGGCGGGAGCCCACGAGCAGTACTTC.

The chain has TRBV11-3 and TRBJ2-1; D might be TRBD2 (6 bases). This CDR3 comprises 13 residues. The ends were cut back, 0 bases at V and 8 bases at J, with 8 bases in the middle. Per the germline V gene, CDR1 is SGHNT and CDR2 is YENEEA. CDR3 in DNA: TGTGCCAGCAGCTTAGATTGGGGGGATGAGCAGTTCTTC. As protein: CASSLDWGDEQFF.